What follows are 15 T cell receptor beta chains derived from one specimen sequenced in a study of T cells in Graves' hyperthyroidism and ophthalmopathy. The investigators amplified TCR beta CDR3 regions from RNA transcripts. With the HTBI primer set, the TCR CDR3 went through a first round of RT-PCR. TCRdb analysed the multiplex PCR reads with MiXCR anew, one entry per CDR3 protein. In the table there are 500,000 to 800,000 distinct CDR3 sequences, about 14% of which are singletons. Sequencing was carried out using blood. These receptors all stem from a woman aged 50 to 60 with Graves' ophthalmopathy.

This clonotype was seen once. The chain couples TRBV28 to TRBJ2-2; D unclear. With 3 bases removed from V and 7 bases from J, the gap between germline ends came to 9 bases. CDR3 length: 13 amino acids. Germline V gene sequence: CDR1 MDHEN, CDR2 SYDVKM. CDR3 protein: CASSFSSFGELFF. In nucleotides, the CDR3 is TGTGCCAGCAGTTTCAGTAGTTTCGGGGAGCTGTTTTTT.

V gene TRBV4-3 combines with J gene TRBJ2-3; the D is unclear. Germline loops: CDR1 LGHNA, CDR2 YSLEER. The CDR3 extends over 17 amino acids. Trimming took 5 bases from V and 1 from J, leaving 19 bases between them. This CDR3 reads CASSKGVRAGRTDTQYF. DNA for the CDR3: TGCGCCAGCAGCAAAGGAGTTCGAGCAGGACGCACAGATACGCAGTATTTT.

This clonotype has at least ten counts. The chain links TRBV20-1 to TRBJ1-1; D is unclear. From germline, CDR1 is DFQATT and CDR2 SNEGSKA (reference sequence). This CDR3 has 10 residues. CDR3 protein: CRYMGTEAFF. Written as DNA, the CDR3 is TGCCGCTACATGGGCACTGAAGCTTTCTTT.

This clonotype has at least ten counts. The chain uses TRBV12-3 or TRBV12-4 and TRBJ2-7; 12 nucleotides match TRBD2. Trimming took 3 bases from V and 4 from J; bases not matched to a gene: 4. The CDR3 spans 15 residues. CDR3 sequence: CASSLRGTSGYEQYF. Here the CDR3 DNA reads TGTGCCAGCAGTTTGCGCGGGACTAGCGGGTACGAGCAGTACTTC.

In this sample, this clonotype turned up a few times. The genes are TRBV20-1 and TRBJ2-7; 8 bases are shared with TRBD1. CDR3 length: 11 residues. Germline V gene data show CDR1 as DFQATT and CDR2 as SNEGSKA (reference sequence). The CDR3 DNA sequence: TGCTCCGGACAGGGTTACCTCGAGCAGTACTTC. Its protein is CSGQGYLEQYF.

This clonotype was seen at least ten times. V is TRBV27 and J is TRBJ2-3; a weak D match, TRBD2 (5 bases). This CDR3 is built from 13 residues. V was pared by 8 bases and J by 6 bases, with 15 bases between. Germline CDR1 MNHEY, CDR2 SMNVEV (reference sequence). CDR3 DNA sequence: TGTGCCAGCGAACGACGGGGAACGGATACGCAGTATTTT. Translated: CASERRGTDTQYF.

The chain is built from TRBV4-1 and TRBJ2-1; the D gene could be TRBD1 or TRBD2 (5 bases each). Germline V gives CDR1 MGHRA, CDR2 YSYEKL. V lost 1 base and J 5 bases, leaving 18 bases between the germline ends. The CDR3 loop spans 17 amino acids. The CDR3 bases are TGCGCCAGCAGCCAAGTGGGACGGACCAAGGCGGACAATGAGCAGTTCTTC. Its protein is CASSQVGRTKADNEQFF.

This chain links TRBV25-1 with TRBJ2-3; 13 positions agree with TRBD2. The CDR3 sequence is 18 residues long. Looked up from germline, CDR1 is MGHDK and CDR2 is SYGVNS. The trim removed 2 bases at V and 2 bases at J, leaving 7 bases unmatched. The CDR3 sequence is CASSETTSGRTSTDTQYF. DNA for the CDR3: TGTGCCAGCAGTGAAACGACTAGCGGGAGGACCTCCACAGATACGCAGTATTTT.

This clonotype was observed many times. The chain links TRBV30 to TRBJ1-1, with 9 bases lining up with TRBD1. This CDR3 has 15 amino acids. CDR1 and CDR2 from the germline V gene are GTSNPN and SVGIG (reference sequence). V dropped 2 bases and J dropped 3; count of bases not matched to a gene: 7. CDR3 amino acids: CAWSPVGTGYTEAFF. In nucleotides, the CDR3 is TGTGCCTGGAGTCCCGTGGGGACAGGGTACACTGAAGCTTTCTTT.

This clonotype was seen repeatedly, ten times or more. This chain joins TRBV5-1 and TRBJ2-1; TRBD1 might be the D (6 bases). This CDR3 region has 13 residues. The V gene lost 4 bases and the J gene lost 8 bases, with 13 bases spanning the gap. CDR1 and CDR2 (germline): SGHRS, YFSETQ. The CDR3 bases are TGCGCCAGCAGCCTCGGTGGGGGCTATGAGCAGTTCTTC. It translates to CASSLGGGYEQFF.

This clonotype was seen ten or more times. J is TRBJ2-3 and V is TRBV6-2 or TRBV6-3; D not resolved. CDR1 is MNHEY and CDR2 is SVGEGT in the germline V gene. The CDR3 covers 15 residues. The V end lost 10 bases, the J end lost 3 bases, and 20 bases lay between the germline ends. The CDR3: CATRDSLLGTDTQYF. The CDR3 DNA sequence: TGTGCCACCAGAGACTCTCTCCTTGGGACAGATACGCAGTATTTT.

The genes are TRBV10-3 and TRBJ2-3; tentatively, D is TRBD2 (6 bases). V was shortened by 4 bases and J by 5 bases, with 10 bases between the two germline ends. The CDR3 totals 13 residues. Germline lookup yields CDR1 ENHRY and CDR2 SYGVKD. The CDR3 DNA is TGTGCCATCAGTGGGGAGGAAAAAGATACGCAGTATTTT. It codes for CAISGEEKDTQYF.

The CDR3 reads CASSWNIPGTTYEQYF. The CDR3 coding sequence is TGTGCCAGCAGTTGGAATATACCCGGGACAACTTACGAGCAGTACTTC. V and J are TRBV6-2 or TRBV6-3 and TRBJ2-7, with D possibly TRBD1 on 6 matching bases. Per the germline V gene, CDR1 is MNHEY and CDR2 is SVGEGT. V dropped 4 bases and J dropped 4 bases, with 20 bases sitting between them. The CDR3 consists of 16 residues.

In this sample, this clonotype turned up many times. This sequence joins TRBV27 and TRBJ1-1; D remains ambiguous. V shed 7 bases and J shed 5 bases, with 17 bases lying between them. Germline CDR1 and CDR2: MNHEY and SMNVEV (reference sequence). The CDR3 spans 14 residues. This CDR3 is CASILTPGVTEAFF. CDR3 DNA sequence: TGTGCCAGCATCCTAACTCCAGGTGTAACTGAAGCTTTCTTT.

The chain carries TRBV27 and TRBJ1-3; D is perhaps TRBD1 (6 bases). V was clipped by 5 bases and J by 1 base, with 9 bases between them. In germline, CDR1 is MNHEY, CDR2 SMNVEV (reference sequence). The CDR3 length is 14 residues. CDR3 coding DNA: TGTGCCAGCAGTGTCAGGGGATCTGGAAACACCATATATTTT. As protein: CASSVRGSGNTIYF.